Described below is a single TCR beta chain sequence and its context. The antigen this receptor binds is unknown. No much larger clonotype is one base removed from it; base qualities were not supplied. Sequences MNHEY (CDR1) and SMNVEV (CDR2) are obtained from the germline V gene (reference sequence). After removal of 8 bases from V and 3 bases from J, the junction retains 4 bases not matched to a gene. The CDR3 holds 12 amino acids from the cysteine to the phenylalanine. The DNA shown is the 36-base CDR3, in frame from base 1. Whole blood was collected in K2EDTA tubes by collaborating institutions according to the institutions' own protocols. For TCRbeta analysis, collaborators shipped samples as frozen whole blood, isolated PBMCs, or DNA extracted from either of those sample types. This sample is part of a study of blood T cell repertoires in COVID-19 (dated by TCRdb to 2018 to 2020). Notes on the research overall: Samples covering the acute and convalescent phases of COVID-19 were provided by collaborators in the United States, Italy and Spain. The prospective study material was composed of cDNA or gDNA derived from T cells, B-cell-depleted T cells, or PBMCs. Subjects who had been exposed to COVID-19, were actively infected with it, or had recovered from it provided the deeply sampled blood TCRbeta repertoires that made up the dataset. The repertoires were released in a freely available public database intended as a resource for research on the immune response to SARS-CoV-2. The samples were drawn from two sources: the first 160 participants of the ongoing ImmuneRACE study, and 950 to 1,500 subjects contributed by 6 global collaborators. A de-identified subject ID, COVID-19 status, age in years and sex were almost always included in the sample metadata. Where available, HLA class I and class II types were taken from metadata supplied by the sample provider and were not determined by assay-based typing. What the research found in general, with its limitations: The quantity of clinical and demographic metadata differed by source and by participant and was supplied without curation.

TCRbeta CDR3 regions were amplified from genomic DNA using the immunoSEQ Assay, a bias-controlled multiplex PCR. Turning to the authors' computational methods: Nucleated cell counts per sample were estimated from amplification of reference gene primers within the assay. To quantify the absolute abundance of each unique TCRbeta CDR3 rearrangement, sequence reads were collapsed and filtered. Productive Simpson clonality was computed per sample as the square root of Simpson's diversity index over productive rearrangements. TCRdb mirrors the immuneACCESS table, restricted to in-frame sequences. Some clones are absent from its copies; in checked studies, under half trace to an unresolved V gene, and the reason for the others is unknown. V and J calls and clone size are copied from that table; D and trimming were computed from the DNA. In this sample the table shows about 240,000 clones, 86% of which occur a single time. The top ten clonotypes cover 9% to 15% of the sample.

The sequence was obtained from a man older than 75 with acute or convalescent COVID-19. The chain was built from TRBV27 and TRBJ2-7, and TRBD1 matches 7 of the central bases. Sequences were obtained from peripheral blood. The CDR3: CASSGTDYEQYF. The DNA sequence is as follows: TGTGCCAGCTCGGGGACAGACTACGAGCAGTACTTC.